The 22 T cell receptor beta chains listed next were all sequenced from one sample in a study of CD8 T cells in ankylosing spondylitis. General study findings and limits: It appeared that ankylosing spondylitis blood was characterized by a TCR beta motif of several highly homologous variants.

TCRdb processed the 5' RACE reads anew with MiXCR; each CDR3 protein has one entry. The sample lists some 220,000 distinct CDR3 sequences, 5.5% to 7.5% occurring once. These receptors have no known antigen. The sequencing sample was made of blood, either unsorted or a sorted T cell fraction (not recorded which). All receptors come from a male donor with ankylosing spondylitis.

This chain links TRBV6-1 with TRBJ2-7, with TRBD2 matching 9 bases. Germline CDR1 and CDR2: MNHNS and SASEGT. Trimming removed 5 bases from V and 4 bases from J; junction bases left unmatched: 21. This CDR3 has 19 residues. The CDR3 loop reads CASSPLTASGAPLLYEQYF. For the CDR3, the DNA is TGTGCCAGCAGTCCTCTGACTGCTAGCGGGGCCCCTCTATTATACGAGCAGTACTTC.

The V and J genes are TRBV6-5 and TRBJ2-7, with no clear D. Trimming cost V 2 bases and J 5 bases, with 13 bases left between them. The CDR3 runs 14 residues. Germline-derived CDR1 and CDR2 are MNHEY and SVGAGI. CDR3 protein: CASSYQLSAHEQYF. In nucleotides, the CDR3 is TGTGCCAGCAGTTACCAGCTAAGCGCTCACGAGCAGTACTTC.

This clonotype was counted at least ten times. The chain joins TRBV7-2 to TRBJ2-1, with 10 bases identical to TRBD2. V trimming: 2 bases; J trimming: 7 bases; junction bases outside the gene matches: 5. CDR3 length: 15 residues. Germline CDR1 is SGHTA and CDR2 is FQGNSA. In DNA form, the CDR3 reads TGTGCCAGCAGCTTATTCAAGCGGGAGGGGAATGAGCAGTTCTTC. This translates into CASSLFKREGNEQFF.

This clonotype was picked up many times. This chain connects TRBV6-2 or TRBV6-3 to TRBJ2-1; 11 nucleotides match TRBD2. Losses at the gene ends were 0 bases for V and 0 bases for J; bases not matched to a gene: 4. The CDR3 extends over 18 amino acids. CDR1 and CDR2 (germline): MNHEY, SVGEGT. The CDR3 nucleotides are TGTGCCAGCAGTTACTCGATAGCGGGGGGGAGCTCCTACAATGAGCAGTTCTTC. Translation gives CASSYSIAGGSSYNEQFF.

This clonotype showed up many times. The rearrangement uses TRBV28 and TRBJ2-7, with D perhaps TRBD2 (5 bases). V was cut by 6 bases and J by 5 bases, with 20 bases left in between. The CDR3 spans 15 residues. The germline gives CDR1 MDHEN, CDR2 SYDVKM. In DNA, the CDR3 is TGTGCCAGCAGCCAGGTGCCGGGGAACGTCCACGAGCAGTACTTC. It encodes CASSQVPGNVHEQYF.

This clonotype was observed many times. The V and J genes are TRBV20-1 and TRBJ2-1; the D gene is possibly TRBD1 (6 bases). Trimming shortened V by 6 bases and J by 5 bases, and 8 bases separated the two germline ends. Germline V gives CDR1 DFQATT, CDR2 SNEGSKA (reference sequence). The CDR3 has 11 residues. The CDR3 bases are TGCAGTGCCAGGGGTGACAATGAGCAGTTCTTC. Its translation is CSARGDNEQFF.

This clonotype has at least ten counts. The CDR3 sequence is CAISETTYNEQFF. The CDR3 nucleotides read TGTGCCATCAGTGAGACTACCTACAATGAGCAGTTCTTC. The chain has TRBV10-3 and TRBJ2-1; no definite D call. Trimming removed 2 bases from V and 2 bases from J, with 4 bases in between. The CDR3 is made up of 13 amino acids. CDR1 is ENHRY and CDR2 is SYGVKD in the germline V gene.

The chain has TRBV9 and TRBJ2-4; D tentatively fits TRBD1 or TRBD2 (6 bases each). V lost 0 bases, J lost 2 bases, and 9 bases lay in between. The CDR3 length is 15 residues. Germline V CDR1 and CDR2: SGDLS, YYNGEE. The CDR3 DNA sequence: TGTGCCAGCAGCGTAGGAGGGGGGTCCAAAAACATTCAGTACTTC. This translates into CASSVGGGSKNIQYF.

This clonotype has a handful of counts. This chain links TRBV28 with TRBJ2-1; perhaps TRBD1 as D (6 bases). Trimming shortened V by 5 bases and J by 14 bases, and 13 bases separated the two germline ends. This CDR3 contains 11 residues. The germline V gene has CDR1 MDHEN and CDR2 SYDVKM. The CDR3 protein is CASSQGFREFF. DNA for the CDR3: TGTGCCAGCAGTCAGGGGTTTAGGGAGTTCTTC.

This clonotype has ten or more counts. This chain uses TRBV6-5 with TRBJ1-6; 9 positions agree with TRBD1. V shed 2 bases and J 13 bases; nucleotides not matched to a gene: 6. This CDR3 is built from 14 residues. CDR1 MNHEY and CDR2 SVGAGI come from the germline V gene. The CDR3: CASSYADRGSPLHF. The CDR3 DNA is TGTGCCAGCAGTTACGCGGACAGGGGATCTCCCCTCCACTTT.

This clonotype was seen ten or more times. The V and J genes are TRBV28 and TRBJ2-7, with 10 bases aligning to TRBD1. Germline values: CDR1 MDHEN, CDR2 SYDVKM. CDR3 length: 17 residues. The junction had 13 bases not matched to a gene; V was cut back by 6 bases and J by 2 bases. The CDR3 loop is CASRTAFTGTGAYEQYF. CDR3 sequence (DNA): TGTGCCAGCAGAACCGCCTTCACTGGGACAGGGGCCTACGAGCAGTACTTC. Drawing the rest from reference TRBV28 and TRBJ2-7, the complete variable domain is DVKVTQSSRYLVKRTGEKVFLECVQDMDHENMFWYRQDPGLGLRLIYFSYDVKMKEKGDIPEGYSVSREKKERFSLILESASTNQTSMYLCASRTAFTGTGAYEQYFGPGTRLTVT.

Ten or more counts support this clonotype. CDR3 coding DNA: TGTGCTAGTGGTCCGCCCGGGGGGGGCACTGAGCAGTTCTTC. Its translation is CASGPPGGGTEQFF. The rearrangement joins TRBV12-5 to TRBJ2-1, with 8 bases fitting TRBD2. The J segment lost 9 bases and the V segment lost 5 bases, leaving 9 bases of the junction unmatched. The CDR3 has 14 amino acids. The germline V gene has CDR1 LGHNT and CDR2 FRNRAP.

In its sample, this clonotype was seen a few times. The J gene is TRBJ1-2, the V gene TRBV5-1; TRBD1 is a possible D gene (5 bases). Germline V lookup: CDR1 SGHRS, CDR2 YFSETQ. Trimming took 4 bases from V and 3 from J, leaving 19 bases between them. The CDR3 has 16 residues. Here the CDR3 reads CASSGGSSGEDYGYTF. In nucleotides, the CDR3 is TGCGCCAGCAGCGGGGGGAGCTCGGGTGAGGACTATGGCTACACCTTC.

This clonotype was found a few times. The chain is built from TRBV4-3 and TRBJ2-1; D remains ambiguous. The CDR3 loop spans 15 amino acids. The germline gives CDR1 LGHNA, CDR2 YSLEER. Trimming shortened V by 0 bases and J by 0 bases, and 6 bases separated the two germline ends. CDR3 in amino acids: CASSQDLSSYNEQFF. In DNA, the CDR3 is TGCGCCAGCAGCCAAGATTTGAGCTCCTACAATGAGCAGTTCTTC.

In its sample, this clonotype was seen many times. This chain uses TRBV28 with TRBJ2-4; D is undetermined. V was cut by 10 bases and J by 8 bases, with 15 bases left in between. The CDR3 spans 12 residues. CDR1 is MDHEN, CDR2 SYDVKM, per germline. The CDR3, as DNA: TGTGCCACCGCGTGGGGATCGGACATTCAGTACTTC. Encoded protein: CATAWGSDIQYF.

The sample holds many counts of this clonotype. V and J are TRBV7-9 and TRBJ1-2; TRBD1 aligns across 8 bases. The germline V gene encodes CDR1 SEHNR and CDR2 FQNEAQ (reference sequence). V shed 3 bases, J shed 7 bases, and the junction held 10 bases outside the gene matches. The CDR3 has 15 amino acids. This chain's CDR3 is CASSLGDRLNPGYTF. As DNA, the CDR3 is TGTGCCAGCAGCTTGGGGGACAGGCTCAACCCTGGCTACACCTTC.

This clonotype was seen many times. The chain links TRBV12-3 or TRBV12-4 to TRBJ1-2; D may be TRBD1 (6 bases). The CDR3 consists of 14 residues. V was pared by 10 bases and J by 4 bases, with 19 bases between. CDR3 DNA sequence: TGTGCCATACCTGCAGGCAGGGGTTTCTATGGCTACACCTTC. This codes for CAIPAGRGFYGYTF.

A few counts support this clonotype. The chain carries TRBV10-2 and TRBJ2-1; D is unresolved. This CDR3 has 13 residues. Germline V gene data show CDR1 as WSHSY and CDR2 as SAAADI. V dropped 7 bases and J dropped 3 bases, with 10 bases sitting between them. CDR3 region: CASTEDNYNEQFF. The CDR3, as DNA: TGCGCCAGCACCGAAGACAACTACAATGAGCAGTTCTTC.

There are many counts of this clonotype. J is TRBJ2-1 and V is TRBV27; D is uncertain. This CDR3 contains 14 residues. Trimming shortened V by 10 bases and J by 4 bases, and 17 bases separated the two germline ends. CDR1 and CDR2 from the germline V gene are MNHEY and SMNVEV (reference sequence). The CDR3: CATQVALPYNEQFF. CDR3 DNA sequence: TGTGCCACCCAAGTTGCACTTCCTTACAATGAGCAGTTCTTC.

Ten or more counts support this clonotype. The chain has TRBV7-9 and TRBJ2-7, with D possibly TRBD1 on 5 matching bases. Between the trimmed V and J ends, which lost 5 bases and 1 base, there was a span of 6 bases. The germline V gene encodes CDR1 SEHNR and CDR2 FQNEAQ (reference sequence). The CDR3 has 12 residues. The CDR3 DNA follows: TGTGCCAGCAGCGACAGATCCTACGAGCAGTACTTC. Translation: CASSDRSYEQYF. The whole variable domain, remainder taken from reference TRBV7-9 and TRBJ2-7, is DTGVSQNPRHKITKRGQNVTFRCDPISEHNRLYWYRQTLGQGPEFLTYFQNEAQLEKSRLLSDRFSAERPKGSFSTLEIQRTEQGDSAMYLCASSDRSYEQYFGPGTRLTVT.

This chain links TRBV7-2 with TRBJ2-1; the match to TRBD1 covers 7 bases. This CDR3 comprises 16 residues. Trimming cost V 5 bases and J 4 bases; bases outside gene matches: 11. From germline, CDR1 is SGHTA and CDR2 FQGNSA. This chain's CDR3 is CASSAPRDSPYNEQFF. In DNA, the CDR3 is TGTGCCAGCAGCGCCCCCCGGGACAGCCCTTACAATGAGCAGTTCTTC.

This clonotype was recorded many times. The chain combines TRBV20-1 with TRBJ2-7; D is ambiguous. In germline, CDR1 is DFQATT, CDR2 SNEGSKA (reference sequence). This CDR3 is 14 amino acids long. V lost 0 bases to trimming and J lost 2 bases, with 11 bases between them. CDR3 in DNA: TGCAGTGCTAGAGATCGGGCGGCGGCCTACGAGCAGTACTTC. Its protein is CSARDRAAAYEQYF.